A few counts support the clone carrying this T cell receptor beta chain. Its target is unknown. The data are from a study of post-analysis software for immune sequencing data. Whole-study results and caveats: TRBV5-6, TRBV5-1 and TRBV20-1 belonged to a set of a handful of TRBV segments that were more frequent in patients than controls. Multiple sclerosis patients had significantly lower normalized Chao1 diversity than controls.

Per the germline V gene, CDR1 is SQVTM and CDR2 is ANQGSEA. This CDR3 has 13 residues. V gave up 6 bases and J gave up 1 base, with 9 bases separating them. TCR beta cDNA libraries had unique molecular identifiers. TCRdb re-called the PCR reads with MiXCR, one entry per CDR3 protein. The data contain roughly 410,000 distinct CDR3 sequences, around a third of them seen just once; the ten biggest clones take up around 15%. V and J are TRBV29-1 and TRBJ2-2; no definite D call. The sequence derives from a girl aged 10-17 years with multiple sclerosis. Sequences were obtained from blood. The CDR3 loop is CSVSVLNTGELFF. In DNA, the CDR3 is TGCAGCGTGTCCGTCTTGAACACCGGGGAGCTGTTTTTT.